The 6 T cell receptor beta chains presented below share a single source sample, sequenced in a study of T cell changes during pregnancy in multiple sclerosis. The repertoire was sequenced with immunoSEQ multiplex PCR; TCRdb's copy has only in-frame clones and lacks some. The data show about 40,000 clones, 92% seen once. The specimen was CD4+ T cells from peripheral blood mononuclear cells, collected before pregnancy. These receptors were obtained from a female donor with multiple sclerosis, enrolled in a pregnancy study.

CDR3 DNA sequence: TGTGCCAGCAGCCTGGACTCCGCTGCGTCCGAGCAGTACTTC. Its protein product is CASSLDSAASEQYF. The chain is built from TRBV4-2 and TRBJ2-7, with D possibly matching TRBD2 (5 bases). V lost 4 bases and J 6 bases, leaving 16 bases between the germline ends. This CDR3 is built from 14 residues. CDR1 and CDR2 (germline): LGHNA, YNFKEQ.

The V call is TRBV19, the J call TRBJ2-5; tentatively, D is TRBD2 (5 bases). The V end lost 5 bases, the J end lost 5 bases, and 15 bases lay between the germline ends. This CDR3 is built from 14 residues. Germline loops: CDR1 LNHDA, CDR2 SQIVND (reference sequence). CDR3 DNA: TGTGCCAGTAGTCTGGCAAGCGGTTCGGAGACCCAGTACTTC. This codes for CASSLASGSETQYF.

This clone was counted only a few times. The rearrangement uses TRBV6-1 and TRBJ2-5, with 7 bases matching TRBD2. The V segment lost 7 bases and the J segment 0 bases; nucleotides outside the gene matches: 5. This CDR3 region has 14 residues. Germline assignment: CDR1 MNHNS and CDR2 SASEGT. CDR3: CASNWGGDQETQYF. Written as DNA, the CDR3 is TGTGCCAGCAACTGGGGGGGGGACCAAGAGACCCAGTACTTC.

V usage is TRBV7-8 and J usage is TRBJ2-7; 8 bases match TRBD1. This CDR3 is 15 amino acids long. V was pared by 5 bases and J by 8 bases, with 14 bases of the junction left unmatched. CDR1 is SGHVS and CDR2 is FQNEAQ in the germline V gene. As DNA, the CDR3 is TGTGCCAGCAGCCCGGGCCGGGACAGGCTCTATAAGCAGTACTTC. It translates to CASSPGRDRLYKQYF.

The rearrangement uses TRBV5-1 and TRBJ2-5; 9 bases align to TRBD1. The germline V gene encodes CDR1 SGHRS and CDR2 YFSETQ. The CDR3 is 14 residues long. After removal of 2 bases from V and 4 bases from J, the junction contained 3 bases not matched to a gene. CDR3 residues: CASSFQQGAETQYF. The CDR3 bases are TGCGCCAGCAGCTTCCAACAGGGGGCAGAGACCCAGTACTTC.

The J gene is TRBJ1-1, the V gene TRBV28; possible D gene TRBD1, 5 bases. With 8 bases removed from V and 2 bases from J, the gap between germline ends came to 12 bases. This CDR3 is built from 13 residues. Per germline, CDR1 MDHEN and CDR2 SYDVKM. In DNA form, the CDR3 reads TGTGCCAGCTCCATGACAGAAAACACTGAAGCTTTCTTT. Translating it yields CASSMTENTEAFF.